This T cell receptor beta chain is drawn from a study of technical replicates of blood from a handful of donors. The method was immunoSEQ multiplex PCR; TCRdb's version includes in-frame clones alone and lacks a portion of them. The sample holds approximately 81,000 clones, roughly 95% seen once. Trimming took off 0 bases at V and 7 bases at J, with 6 bases between the two ends. Germline V gives CDR1 GTSNPN, CDR2 SVGIG (reference sequence). This CDR3 spans 11 amino acids. The sample comprised T cells isolated from PBMCs. This sequence joins TRBV30 and TRBJ1-2, with D possibly being TRBD1 (6 bases). The receptor's source is a human donor in good health. This CDR3 is CAWSVGGGYTF. CDR3 coding DNA: TGTGCCTGGAGTGTAGGGGGTGGCTACACCTTC. Full variable domain (missing parts from reference TRBV30 and TRBJ1-2): SQTIHQWPATLVQPVGSPLSLECTVEGTSNPNLYWYRQAAGRGLQLLFYSVGIGQISSEVPQNLSASRPQDRQFILSSKKLLLSDSGFYLCAWSVGGGYTFGSGTRLTVV.